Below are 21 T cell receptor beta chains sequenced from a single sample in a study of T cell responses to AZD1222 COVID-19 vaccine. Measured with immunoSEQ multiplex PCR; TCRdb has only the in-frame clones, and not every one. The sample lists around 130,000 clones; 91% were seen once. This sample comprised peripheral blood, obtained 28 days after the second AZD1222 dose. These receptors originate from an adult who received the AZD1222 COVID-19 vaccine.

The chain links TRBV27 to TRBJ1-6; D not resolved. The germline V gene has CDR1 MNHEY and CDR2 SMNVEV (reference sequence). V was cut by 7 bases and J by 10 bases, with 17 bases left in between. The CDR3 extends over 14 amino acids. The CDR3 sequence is CASKLYGITSPLHF. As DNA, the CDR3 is TGTGCCAGCAAACTCTACGGGATTACCTCACCCCTCCACTTT.

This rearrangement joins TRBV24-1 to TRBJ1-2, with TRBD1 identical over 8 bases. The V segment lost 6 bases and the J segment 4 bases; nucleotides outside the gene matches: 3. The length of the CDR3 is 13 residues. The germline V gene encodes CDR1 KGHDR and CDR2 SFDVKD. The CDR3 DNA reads TGTGCCACCAGTTCCGGACAGGGCTATGGCTACACCTTC. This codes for CATSSGQGYGYTF.

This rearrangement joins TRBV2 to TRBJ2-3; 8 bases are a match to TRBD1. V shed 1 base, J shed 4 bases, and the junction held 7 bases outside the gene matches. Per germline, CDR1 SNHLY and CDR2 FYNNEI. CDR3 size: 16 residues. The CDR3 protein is CASSEGQGSLADTQYF. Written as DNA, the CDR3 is TGTGCCAGCAGTGAAGGACAGGGGAGTTTAGCAGATACGCAGTATTTT.

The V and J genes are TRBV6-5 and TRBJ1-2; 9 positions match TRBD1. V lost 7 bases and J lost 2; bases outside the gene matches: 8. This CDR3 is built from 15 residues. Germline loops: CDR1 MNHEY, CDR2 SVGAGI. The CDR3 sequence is CASTYRDRDNYGYTF. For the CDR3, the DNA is TGTGCCAGCACCTACCGGGACAGGGACAACTATGGCTACACCTTC.

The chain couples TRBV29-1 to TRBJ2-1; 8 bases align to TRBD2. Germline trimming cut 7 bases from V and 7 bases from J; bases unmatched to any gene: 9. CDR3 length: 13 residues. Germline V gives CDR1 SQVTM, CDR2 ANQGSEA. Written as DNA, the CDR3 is TGCAGCGGCCGATCGGGGGGGCCGAATGAGCAGTTCTTC. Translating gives CSGRSGGPNEQFF.

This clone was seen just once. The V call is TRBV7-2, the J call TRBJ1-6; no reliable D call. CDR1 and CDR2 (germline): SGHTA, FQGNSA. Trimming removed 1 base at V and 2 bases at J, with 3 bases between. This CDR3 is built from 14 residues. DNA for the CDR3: TGTGCCAGCAGCTTAGGGACCTATAATTCACCCCTCCACTTT. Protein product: CASSLGTYNSPLHF.

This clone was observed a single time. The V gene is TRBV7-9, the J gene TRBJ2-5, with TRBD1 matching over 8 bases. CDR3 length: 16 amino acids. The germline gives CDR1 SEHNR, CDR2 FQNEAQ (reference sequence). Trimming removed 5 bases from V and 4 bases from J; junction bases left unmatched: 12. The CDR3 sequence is CASSHAGQGVGETQYF. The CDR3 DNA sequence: TGTGCCAGCAGCCATGCTGGACAGGGTGTGGGAGAGACCCAGTACTTC.

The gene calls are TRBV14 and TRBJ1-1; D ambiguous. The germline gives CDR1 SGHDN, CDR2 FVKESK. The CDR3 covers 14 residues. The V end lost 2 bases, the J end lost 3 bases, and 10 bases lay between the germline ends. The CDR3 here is CASSQLSGYTEAFF. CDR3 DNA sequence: TGTGCCAGCAGCCAACTTTCTGGGTACACTGAAGCTTTCTTT. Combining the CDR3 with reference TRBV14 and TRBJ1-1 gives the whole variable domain EAGVTQFPSHSVIEKGQTVTLRCDPISGHDNLYWYRRVMGKEIKFLLHFVKESKQDESGMPNNRFLAERTGGTYSTLKVQPAELEDSGVYFCASSQLSGYTEAFFGQGTRLTVV.

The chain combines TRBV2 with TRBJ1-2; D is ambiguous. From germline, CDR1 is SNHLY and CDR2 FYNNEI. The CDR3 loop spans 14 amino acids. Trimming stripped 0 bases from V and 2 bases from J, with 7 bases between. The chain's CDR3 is CASSEASGNYGYTF. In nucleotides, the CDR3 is TGTGCCAGCAGTGAAGCTTCGGGGAACTATGGCTACACCTTC.

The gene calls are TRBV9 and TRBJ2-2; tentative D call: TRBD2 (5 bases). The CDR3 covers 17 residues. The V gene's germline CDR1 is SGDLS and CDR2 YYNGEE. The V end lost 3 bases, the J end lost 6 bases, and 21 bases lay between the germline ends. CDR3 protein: CASSGDSRGWSSGELFF. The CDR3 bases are TGTGCCAGCAGCGGAGATAGCCGGGGTTGGTCATCCGGGGAGCTGTTTTTT.

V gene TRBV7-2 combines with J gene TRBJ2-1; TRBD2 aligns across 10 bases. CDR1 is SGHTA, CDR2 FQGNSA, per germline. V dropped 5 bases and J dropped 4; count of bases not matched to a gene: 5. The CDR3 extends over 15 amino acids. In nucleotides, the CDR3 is TGTGCCAGCAGCCCTCGGACTAGCGGATACAATGAGCAGTTCTTC. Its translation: CASSPRTSGYNEQFF.

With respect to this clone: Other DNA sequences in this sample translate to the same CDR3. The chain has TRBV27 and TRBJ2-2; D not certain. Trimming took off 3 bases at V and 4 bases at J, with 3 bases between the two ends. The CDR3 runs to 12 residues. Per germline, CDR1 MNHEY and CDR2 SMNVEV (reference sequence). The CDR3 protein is CASSFGTGELFF. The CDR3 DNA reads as TGTGCCAGCAGTTTTGGCACCGGGGAGCTGTTTTTT.

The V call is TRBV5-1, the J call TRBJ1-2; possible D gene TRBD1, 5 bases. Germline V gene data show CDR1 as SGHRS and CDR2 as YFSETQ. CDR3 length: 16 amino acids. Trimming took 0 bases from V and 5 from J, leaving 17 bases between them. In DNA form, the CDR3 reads TGCGCCAGCAGCTTGGGAGGTCGCGGGGCTGGTTATGGCTACACCTTC. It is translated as CASSLGGRGAGYGYTF.

The CDR3 here is CASSIKKSTAMNTEAFF. Here the CDR3 DNA reads TGTGCCAGTAGTATAAAAAAGTCGACAGCTATGAACACTGAAGCTTTCTTT. The chain links TRBV19 to TRBJ1-1; maybe TRBD1 (5 bases). The V end was cut by 2 bases, the J end by 0 bases, with 16 bases between. Germline CDR1 and CDR2: LNHDA and SQIVND (reference sequence). This CDR3 has 17 residues.

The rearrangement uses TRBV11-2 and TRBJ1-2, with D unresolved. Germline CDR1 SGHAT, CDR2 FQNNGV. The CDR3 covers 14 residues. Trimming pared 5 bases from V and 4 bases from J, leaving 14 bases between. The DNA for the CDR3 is TGTGCCAGCAGCATCCAGGCGCAGGTCTATGGCTACACCTTC. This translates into CASSIQAQVYGYTF.

The CDR3 region is CASSFVLAGWGRANEQFF. CDR3 coding DNA: TGTGCCAGCAGTTTTGTACTAGCGGGATGGGGTCGAGCCAATGAGCAGTTCTTC. The chain employs TRBV27 and TRBJ2-1, with 10 positions matching TRBD2. Per germline, CDR1 MNHEY and CDR2 SMNVEV (reference sequence). The CDR3 spans 18 residues. V was clipped by 3 bases and J by 6 bases; unmatched bases: 14.

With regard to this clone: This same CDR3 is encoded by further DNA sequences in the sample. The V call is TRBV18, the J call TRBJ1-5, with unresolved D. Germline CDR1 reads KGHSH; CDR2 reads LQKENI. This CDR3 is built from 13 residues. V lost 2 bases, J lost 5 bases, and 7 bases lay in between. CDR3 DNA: TGTGCCAGCTCACCAGGGAGGGATCAGCCCCAGCATTTT. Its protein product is CASSPGRDQPQHF.

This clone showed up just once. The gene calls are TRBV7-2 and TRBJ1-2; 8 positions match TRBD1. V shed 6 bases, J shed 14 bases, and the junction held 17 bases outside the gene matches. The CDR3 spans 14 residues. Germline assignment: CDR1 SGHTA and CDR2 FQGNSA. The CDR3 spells CASSSRQGTLERTF. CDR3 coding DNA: TGTGCCAGCAGTTCAAGACAGGGGACCCTCGAGCGAACCTTC.

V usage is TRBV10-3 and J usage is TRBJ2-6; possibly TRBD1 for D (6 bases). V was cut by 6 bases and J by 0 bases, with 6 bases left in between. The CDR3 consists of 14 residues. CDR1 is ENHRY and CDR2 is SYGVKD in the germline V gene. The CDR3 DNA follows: TGTGCCATCAGGGACAGCTCTGGGGCCAACGTCCTGACTTTC. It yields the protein CAIRDSSGANVLTF.

The CDR3 sequence: CASSISRAERKLFF. The CDR3 bases are TGTGCCAGTAGTATATCACGGGCTGAGAGAAAACTGTTTTTT. This chain connects TRBV19 to TRBJ1-4; D is ambiguous. The CDR3 length is 14 residues. The germline gives CDR1 LNHDA, CDR2 SQIVND (reference sequence). Trimming took 2 bases from V and 10 from J, leaving 14 bases between them.

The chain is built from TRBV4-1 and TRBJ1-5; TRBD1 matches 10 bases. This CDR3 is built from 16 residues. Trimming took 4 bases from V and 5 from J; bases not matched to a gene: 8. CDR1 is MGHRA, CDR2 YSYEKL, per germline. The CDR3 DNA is TGCGCCAGCAGCCTTATACCGGGACAGGGGTATCAGCCCCAGCATTTT. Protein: CASSLIPGQGYQPQHF.